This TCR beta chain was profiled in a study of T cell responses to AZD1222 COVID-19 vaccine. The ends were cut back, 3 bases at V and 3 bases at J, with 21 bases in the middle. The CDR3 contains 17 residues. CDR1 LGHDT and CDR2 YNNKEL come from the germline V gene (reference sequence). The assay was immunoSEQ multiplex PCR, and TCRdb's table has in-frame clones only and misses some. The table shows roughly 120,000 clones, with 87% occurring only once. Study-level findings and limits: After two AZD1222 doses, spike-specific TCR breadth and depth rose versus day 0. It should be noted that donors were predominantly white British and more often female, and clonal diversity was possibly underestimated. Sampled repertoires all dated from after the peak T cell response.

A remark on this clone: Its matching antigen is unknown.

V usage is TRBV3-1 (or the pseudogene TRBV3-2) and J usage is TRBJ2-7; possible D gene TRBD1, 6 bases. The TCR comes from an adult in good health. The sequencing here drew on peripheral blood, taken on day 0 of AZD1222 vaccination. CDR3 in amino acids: CASSQSLTPGHRYEQYF. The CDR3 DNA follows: TGTGCCAGCAGCCAGAGCCTGACACCGGGACACCGCTACGAGCAGTACTTC.